This TCR beta chain is drawn from a study of blood T cell repertoires in COVID-19. Overall study: The analysed material was cDNA or gDNA that came from T cells, B-cell-depleted T cells, or PBMCs.

Participant-given clinical history determined each cohort assignment. The protocol was immunoSEQ multiplex PCR, while the TCRdb copy is restricted to in-frame clones and leaves out a portion. The data hold some 70,000 clones, with around 90% observed a single time. Germline V gene sequence: CDR1 SGHNT, CDR2 YYREEE (reference sequence). The CDR3 length is 15 residues. Deletions cut 4 bases from V and 8 bases from J, with 19 bases between. The chain recombines TRBV5-4 with TRBJ2-1; D possibly corresponds to TRBD2 (7 bases). This TCR derives from a woman aged 40 to 50 who had recovered from COVID-19. Sequencing was carried out using PBMCs or T cells enriched from blood (not recorded which). CDR3 in amino acids: CASSPGGGDMYEQFF. In DNA form, the CDR3 reads TGTGCCAGCAGCCCCGGAGGGGGGGATATGTATGAGCAGTTCTTC.